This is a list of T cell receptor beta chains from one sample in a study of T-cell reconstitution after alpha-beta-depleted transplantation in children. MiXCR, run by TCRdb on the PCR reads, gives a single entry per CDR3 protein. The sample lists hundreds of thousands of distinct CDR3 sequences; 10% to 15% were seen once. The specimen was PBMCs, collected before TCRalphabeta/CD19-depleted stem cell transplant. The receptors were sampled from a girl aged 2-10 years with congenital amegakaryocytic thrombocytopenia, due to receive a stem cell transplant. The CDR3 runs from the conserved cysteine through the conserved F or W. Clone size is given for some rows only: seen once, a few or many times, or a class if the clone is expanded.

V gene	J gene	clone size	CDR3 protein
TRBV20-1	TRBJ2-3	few	CSARPGPSVGGRDTQYF
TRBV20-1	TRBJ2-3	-	CSAEDRVTDTQYF
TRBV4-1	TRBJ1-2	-	CASSQGGGLALSYGYTF
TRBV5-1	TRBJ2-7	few	CASTKEVLAGGEQYF
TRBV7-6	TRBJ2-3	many	CASSGKRRVQRTDTQYF
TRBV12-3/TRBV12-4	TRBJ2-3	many	CASSSPTSGSAVTDTQYF
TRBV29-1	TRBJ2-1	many	CSVEGRLADDYNEQFF
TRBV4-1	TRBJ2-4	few	CASSQGRGIQYF
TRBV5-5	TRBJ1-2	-	CASSLDPGQGIYGYTF
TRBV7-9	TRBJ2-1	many	CASSLTSGRYNEQFF
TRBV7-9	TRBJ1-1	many	CASSVLGSTEAFF